The count of the clone carrying this T cell receptor beta chain is one. Original methodology: Reference gene primers were amplified, and this amplification served to estimate nucleated cell counts. Clones were read by immunoSEQ multiplex PCR, and TCRdb kept only the in-frame ones, dropping some. That table supplies the V and J calls and clone size; D and trimming were determined from the DNA. This table has about 69,000 clones, approximately 85% appearing once. The record originates from a study of blood T cell repertoires in COVID-19. Overall study: From the United States, Italy and Spain came samples of acute and convalescent COVID-19. The cDNA or gDNA used as material had been derived from T cells, B-cell-depleted T cells, or PBMCs.

V gave up 5 bases and J gave up 1 base; unmatched junction bases: 5. Germline V gene data show CDR1 as LNHDA and CDR2 as SQIVND (reference sequence). This CDR3 has 15 residues. Sequences were obtained from peripheral blood. V gene TRBV19 combines with J gene TRBJ1-5, with TRBD1 matching over 7 bases. The receptor's source is an elderly man with acute or convalescent COVID-19. CDR3 protein: CASSLQGISNQPQHF. Here the CDR3 DNA reads TGTGCCAGTAGTCTACAGGGGATAAGCAATCAGCCCCAGCATTTT.